Following are 20 T cell receptor beta chains from one sample sequenced in a study of response to subunit inactivated influenza vaccine. TCRdb ran MiXCR on the RT-PCR reads and lists one entry per CDR3 protein. The sample lists 300,000 to 350,000 distinct CDR3 sequences; 20% to 25% were seen once. Source: PBMCs from blood, taken approximately 20 months after vaccination. These receptors originate from a man aged 45 to 75 who received an inactivated influenza vaccine.

V usage is TRBV20-1 and J usage is TRBJ2-7; 7 bases match TRBD1. The trim removed 2 bases at V and 5 bases at J, leaving 3 bases unmatched. This CDR3 region has 12 residues. CDR1 is DFQATT and CDR2 is SNEGSKA in the germline V gene (reference sequence). The CDR3 coding sequence is TGCAGTGCTAGAACAGGGGATAACGAGCAGTACTTC. As protein: CSARTGDNEQYF.

The chain has TRBV9 and TRBJ2-7; D not certain. The CDR3 runs 13 residues. Germline V lookup: CDR1 SGDLS, CDR2 YYNGEE. Trimming pared 3 bases from V and 4 bases from J, leaving 11 bases between. The chain's CDR3 is CASSEAPSYEQYF. CDR3 sequence (DNA): TGTGCCAGCAGCGAGGCCCCTAGTTACGAGCAGTACTTC.

This chain joins TRBV4-3 and TRBJ1-1; no firm D call. The CDR3 consists of 15 residues. V gave up 0 bases and J gave up 5 bases, with 13 bases separating them. Germline-derived CDR1 and CDR2 are LGHNA and YSLEER. CDR3 residues: CASSQESTVRTEAFF. In DNA form, the CDR3 reads TGCGCCAGCAGCCAAGAGTCAACAGTAAGGACTGAAGCTTTCTTT.

The V call is TRBV7-2, the J call TRBJ1-4, with 10 bases that match TRBD1. The germline gives CDR1 SGHTA, CDR2 FQGNSA. This CDR3 region has 14 residues. J gave up 7 bases and V 5 bases, and 4 bases lay outside the gene matches. CDR3 residues: CASSRDRGSEKLFF. CDR3 in DNA: TGTGCCAGCAGCAGGGACAGGGGAAGTGAAAAACTGTTTTTT.

The genes are TRBV4-1 and TRBJ1-4, with 8 bases fitting TRBD1. CDR3 size: 15 residues. J lost 2 bases, V lost 2 bases, and 1 base had no gene match. CDR1 is MGHRA and CDR2 is YSYEKL in the germline V gene. Written as DNA, the CDR3 is TGCGCCAGCAGCCAACGGACAGGGACTAATGAAAAACTGTTTTTT. It is translated as CASSQRTGTNEKLFF.

The chain carries TRBV5-1 and TRBJ1-1; TRBD1 agrees at 9 bases. The length of the CDR3 is 14 residues. Germline V lookup: CDR1 SGHRS, CDR2 YFSETQ. The V and J ends lost 1 base and 11 bases, in that order; junction bases with no gene match: 9. CDR3 loop: CASSLWTGDLGAFF. The CDR3 DNA sequence: TGCGCCAGCAGCTTGTGGACAGGGGACCTAGGGGCTTTCTTT.

The gene calls are TRBV12-3 or TRBV12-4 and TRBJ2-7; 7 bases map to TRBD2. This CDR3 has 15 residues. The V segment lost 3 bases and the J segment 2 bases; nucleotides outside the gene matches: 7. The CDR3 nucleotides are TGTGCCAGCAGTTTTCCCACGGGAGGTGCCTACGAGCAGTACTTC. Its translation: CASSFPTGGAYEQYF.

V is TRBV4-1 and J is TRBJ2-3, with 12 bases identical to TRBD2. J lost 5 bases, V lost 4 bases, and 10 bases had no gene match. The CDR3 consists of 17 residues. Germline V gives CDR1 MGHRA, CDR2 YSYEKL. DNA of the CDR3: TGCGCCAGCAGCCGAGGACTAGCGGGGCCTCGGGGAGATACGCAGTATTTT. Translation: CASSRGLAGPRGDTQYF.

V and J are TRBV6-6 and TRBJ1-1; D is unclear. The CDR3 runs to 12 residues. Trimming pared 8 bases from V and 4 bases from J, leaving 11 bases between. CDR1 and CDR2 from the germline V gene are MNHNY and SVGAGI (reference sequence). The CDR3 DNA reads as TGTGCCAGCGTGGAGTGGGGCACTGAAGCTTTCTTT. It specifies CASVEWGTEAFF.

The V and J genes are TRBV11-2 and TRBJ2-1; unclear D gene. The V gene's germline CDR1 is SGHAT and CDR2 FQNNGV. V gave up 6 bases and J gave up 5 bases, with 20 bases separating them. The CDR3 spans 16 residues. CDR3 sequence: CASRPIGSPWDNEQFF. For the CDR3, the DNA is TGTGCCAGCAGACCCATCGGCTCCCCCTGGGACAATGAGCAGTTCTTC.

The J gene is TRBJ1-1, the V gene TRBV10-3, with a possible D match to TRBD1 (5 bases). Trimming took off 6 bases at V and 0 bases at J, with 17 bases between the two ends. The CDR3 loop spans 16 amino acids. In germline, CDR1 is ENHRY, CDR2 SYGVKD. In nucleotides, the CDR3 is TGTGCCATCAGCGACCTTGTGGGGACCGTGAACACTGAAGCTTTCTTT. Encoded protein: CAISDLVGTVNTEAFF.

This chain joins TRBV24-1 and TRBJ2-1; 8 bases match TRBD1. Germline-derived CDR1 and CDR2 are KGHDR and SFDVKD. V dropped 3 bases and J dropped 7; count of bases not matched to a gene: 13. The CDR3 has 17 residues. CDR3 sequence (DNA): TGTGCCACCAGTGATAGGACAGGGAAGCCCGGTGGGAATGAGCAGTTCTTC. This sequence encodes CATSDRTGKPGGNEQFF.

The chain recombines TRBV25-1 with TRBJ2-5; no clear D. V lost 3 bases and J lost 6, with 8 bases in between. The CDR3 has 12 amino acids. CDR1 and CDR2 from the germline V gene are MGHDK and SYGVNS. The CDR3 spells CASSDPLKTQYF. CDR3 DNA sequence: TGTGCCAGCAGTGATCCACTGAAGACCCAGTACTTC. Full variable domain (remainder filled in from reference TRBV25-1 and TRBJ2-5): EADIYQTPRYLVIGTGKKITLECSQTMGHDKMYWYQQDPGMELHLIHYSYGVNSTEKGDLSSESTVSRIRTEHFPLTLESARPSHTSQYLCASSDPLKTQYFGPGTRLLVL.

This clonotype turned up a few times. The chain couples TRBV7-3 to TRBJ2-5; 7 bases are shared with TRBD1. The length of the CDR3 is 13 residues. Germline loops: CDR1 SGHTA, CDR2 FQGTGA. The trim removed 6 bases at V and 5 bases at J, leaving 6 bases unmatched. In DNA, the CDR3 is TGTGCCAGCAGTAGACAGGGCACCGAGACCCAGTACTTC. Translating it yields CASSRQGTETQYF.

The J gene is TRBJ2-7, the V gene TRBV20-1; no definite D call. V lost 5 bases and J lost 0, with 11 bases in between. Germline V CDR1 and CDR2: DFQATT, SNEGSKA (reference sequence). The CDR3 is made up of 13 amino acids. CDR3 DNA sequence: TGCAGTGCTGTACCGACCGTCTCCTACGAGCAGTACTTC. Translating it yields CSAVPTVSYEQYF.

The chain links TRBV5-1 to TRBJ2-7; D uncertain. Trimming took off 2 bases at V and 0 bases at J, with 9 bases between the two ends. This CDR3 is 14 amino acids long. Germline CDR1 and CDR2: SGHRS and YFSETQ. CDR3 residues: CASSLPDNSYEQYF. The CDR3 region has the DNA TGCGCCAGCAGCTTACCCGACAACTCCTACGAGCAGTACTTC.

This clonotype was observed a few times. The DNA for the CDR3 is TGTGCCAGCAACCCCCCTACAGGGTGGGATGGCTACACCTTC. Translated: CASNPPTGWDGYTF. The genes are TRBV28 and TRBJ1-2, with D possibly being TRBD1 (6 bases). The germline V gene encodes CDR1 MDHEN and CDR2 SYDVKM. The length of the CDR3 is 14 residues. The germline V and J ends were trimmed by 7 bases and 6 bases, with 18 bases remaining between them.

This clonotype has ten or more counts. The rearrangement joins TRBV14 to TRBJ1-2; unclear D gene. The germline V gene has CDR1 SGHDN and CDR2 FVKESK. CDR3 length: 13 amino acids. Trimming removed 0 bases at V and 6 bases at J, with 8 bases between. The CDR3: CASSQEVGNGYTF. The CDR3 DNA is TGTGCCAGCAGCCAAGAGGTTGGGAATGGCTACACCTTC.

Only a few counts were recorded for this clonotype. The chain uses TRBV4-1 and TRBJ1-2; 9 nucleotides line up with TRBD1. J was trimmed by 12 bases and V by 4 bases; bases with no gene match: 9. The CDR3 runs 13 residues. CDR1 MGHRA and CDR2 YSYEKL come from the germline V gene. For the CDR3, the DNA is TGCGCCAGCAGCCGCGCCTGGGACAGGGCCCACACCTTC. Translation gives CASSRAWDRAHTF.

The rearrangement joins TRBV7-9 to TRBJ2-3, with D perhaps matching TRBD2 (7 bases). The V gene's germline CDR1 is SEHNR and CDR2 FQNEAQ (reference sequence). The CDR3 sequence is 13 residues long. Trimming took off 11 bases at V and 6 bases at J, with 18 bases between the two ends. CDR3 nucleotide sequence: TGTGCCGTCCGTGGGGGGGCGGCGGATACGCAGTATTTT. It codes for CAVRGGAADTQYF.